This TCR beta chain was recovered during a study of T cell repertoires in cytomegalovirus infection. The overall study: The authors relied on CMV epitopes, both recently identified HLA-C-restricted and well-studied HLA-B-restricted. CMV infection and matching HLA type were both indicated by public TCR beta signatures.

The germline CDR1 and CDR2 sequences are SGHVS and FNYEAQ. The germline V and J ends were trimmed by 0 bases and 7 bases, with 16 bases remaining between them. The CDR3 totals 16 residues. This clonotype was detected ten times or more. What it recognizes is unknown. TCRdb reprocessed the reads via MiXCR and lists one record per CDR3 protein. The sample holds 650,000 to 900,000 distinct CDR3 sequences, about 28% seen once. This sequence originates from a human donor in good health (CMV status not recorded). Some clones in this sample may be carry-over from other donors' samples. The sequences come from cultured CD8+ T cells from PBMCs, collected from culture after CMV antigen stimulation. V is TRBV7-6 and J is TRBJ1-5; perhaps TRBD1 as D (5 bases). CDR3 region: CASSLAISGSGQPQHF. The CDR3 DNA is TGTGCCAGCAGCTTAGCGATATCAGGGAGCGGCCAGCCCCAGCATTTT.